The TCR beta chain under discussion was sequenced for a study of blood T cell repertoires in COVID-19. Across the whole study: T cells, B-cell-depleted T cells, or PBMCs supplied cDNA or gDNA.

Seattle enrolled patients during active infection and tracked them longitudinally. CDR1 is GTSNPN and CDR2 is SVGIG in the germline V gene (reference sequence). This CDR3 contains 15 residues. V dropped 4 bases and J dropped 6 bases, with 19 bases sitting between them. Produced via immunoSEQ multiplex PCR; TCRdb's table is partial and in-frame only. The top ten clones hold just under 6.5% of a sample with more than 250,000 clones, over 80% of them seen once. The gene calls are TRBV30 and TRBJ2-1; D may be TRBD2 (5 bases). Sequencing was done on a sample of peripheral blood. The clonotype originates from a woman in her fifties or sixties with COVID-19, enrolled during active disease. CDR3: CAWNPGNSLGNEQFF. The DNA of the CDR3 is TGTGCCTGGAACCCCGGGAACAGCCTAGGCAATGAGCAGTTCTTC.